A selection of T cell receptor beta chains follows, all from one sample in a study of vaccination effects on CD4 cells after COVID-19. Which antigens these TCRs recognize remains unknown. Profiling relied on immunoSEQ multiplex PCR, and the TCRdb table lists in-frame clones only, not all of them. Of some 14,000 clones listed, over 60% are singletons. Sequenced here: CD4+ T cells from PBMCs cultured with HCoV-229E spike peptides, sampled before COVID-19 vaccination. These receptors all stem from a human donor who received a COVID-19 vaccine. The CDR3 runs from the conserved cysteine through the conserved F or W. The D gene is left open where the match is weak. Rows may omit the clone size; those that give it use once, few, many or a size class.

D gene | J gene | V gene | clone size | CDR3 protein | CDR3 DNA
- | TRBJ1-1 | TRBV3-1/TRBV3-2 | - | CASSQIPGEDTEAFF | TGTGCCAGCAGCCAGATACCAGGGGAGGACACTGAAGCTTTCTTT
TRBD1 | TRBJ1-3 | TRBV4-3 | - | CASSQEATGTGTGNTIYF | TGCGCCAGCAGCCAAGAAGCGACGGGGACAGGGACTGGAAACACCATATATTTT
- | TRBJ1-3 | TRBV6-5 | - | CASRMTGSGNTIYF | TGTGCCAGCAGGATGACAGGTTCTGGAAACACCATATATTTT
TRBD1 | TRBJ2-5 | TRBV12-3/TRBV12-4 | - | CASSQGAETQYF | TGTGCCAGCAGTCAGGGGGCAGAGACCCAGTACTTC
TRBD1 | TRBJ1-6 | TRBV5-1 | - | CASSPQGSGSPLHF | TGCGCCAGCAGCCCACAGGGGAGCGGTTCACCCCTCCACTTT
TRBD1 | TRBJ1-1 | TRBV6-5 | once | CASSYLGTARAEAFF | TGTGCCAGCAGTTACCTTGGGACAGCAAGGGCTGAAGCTTTCTTT
TRBD1 | TRBJ2-5 | TRBV3-1/TRBV3-2 | - | CASSRRQGSETQYF | TGTGCCAGCAGCCGACGACAGGGTAGCGAGACCCAGTACTTC
TRBD2 | TRBJ2-3 | TRBV7-2 | - | CASSLGPRSGRLGDTQYF | TGTGCCAGCAGCTTAGGACCTCGTAGCGGGAGGCTTGGAGATACGCAGTATTTT
TRBD1 | TRBJ1-1 | TRBV5-1 | - | CASSLRTGGPGEAFF | TGCGCCAGCAGCTTGAGGACAGGGGGCCCGGGTGAAGCTTTCTTT
- | TRBJ1-5 | TRBV2 | - | CASLGEVDQPQHF | TGTGCCAGCTTGGGTGAGGTTGATCAGCCCCAGCATTTT
- | TRBJ2-1 | TRBV5-8 | - | CASRTLGSYNEQFF | TGTGCCAGCAGGACTTTAGGTTCCTACAATGAGCAGTTCTTC
- | TRBJ2-2 | TRBV25-1 | - | CASSDYRGWGLFF | TGTGCCAGCAGTGATTATCGCGGTTGGGGGCTGTTTTTT
- | TRBJ2-3 | TRBV7-9 | - | CASSPFRDFRQYF | TGTGCCAGCAGTCCCTTTAGGGACTTTAGGCAGTATTTT
- | TRBJ1-1 | TRBV6-1 | - | CASSDSLNTEAFF | TGTGCCAGCAGTGACAGTCTGAACACTGAAGCTTTCTTT
TRBD1 | TRBJ2-7 | TRBV20-1 | - | CSASRTDRGHEQYF | TGCAGTGCGAGTAGAACAGACAGGGGGCACGAGCAGTACTTC
TRBD1 | TRBJ1-2 | TRBV6-5 | - | CASRTQGFSGYTF | TGTGCCAGCAGAACACAGGGGTTCAGTGGCTACACCTTC
- | TRBJ1-5 | TRBV4-3 | - | CASSQGRNQPQHF | TGCGCCAGCAGCCAAGGACGAAATCAGCCCCAGCATTTT
TRBD1 | TRBJ1-4 | TRBV11-2 | once | CASSLGTGGEKLFF | TGTGCCAGCAGCTTAGGGACAGGGGGTGAAAAACTGTTTTTT
- | TRBJ2-1 | TRBV5-1 | - | CASSPRVAGYNEQFF | TGCGCCAGCAGCCCTCGGGTAGCCGGGTACAATGAGCAGTTCTTC
- | TRBJ1-4 | TRBV7-9 | - | CASSPKSRLNEKLFF | TGTGCCAGCAGCCCGAAGAGTAGGCTTAATGAAAAACTGTTTTTT
- | TRBJ1-3 | TRBV12-3/TRBV12-4 | - | CASRPLGGNTIYF | TGTGCCAGCAGGCCCCTGGGCGGAAACACCATATATTTT
TRBD1 | TRBJ1-1 | TRBV3-1/TRBV3-2 | once | CASSPTGGVMNTEAFF | TGTGCCAGCAGCCCCACAGGGGGCGTGATGAACACTGAAGCTTTCTTT
- | TRBJ2-1 | TRBV3-1/TRBV3-2 | - | CASSQGASHNEQFF | TGTGCCAGCAGCCAAGGGGCTAGTCACAATGAGCAGTTCTTC
TRBD2 | TRBJ2-2 | TRBV7-2 | - | CASSVAGGTTGELFF | TGTGCCAGCAGCGTAGCGGGGGGGACCACCGGGGAGCTGTTTTTT
- | TRBJ2-7 | TRBV5-4 | - | CASSSSGTGMYEQYF | TGTGCCAGCAGCTCCTCCGGGACGGGGATGTACGAGCAGTACTTC
- | TRBJ2-1 | TRBV11-2 | few | CASSSRTRYNEQFF | TGTGCCAGCAGCTCACGGACCAGATACAATGAGCAGTTCTTC
- | TRBJ1-6 | TRBV5-6 | - | CASSRYSGEGSPLHF | TGTGCCAGCAGCCGATATTCAGGGGAGGGTTCACCCCTCCACTTT
TRBD2 | TRBJ2-2 | TRBV28 | - | CASSPHSGSGTGELFF | TGTGCCAGCAGTCCCCACAGCGGGAGCGGGACCGGGGAGCTGTTTTTT
- | TRBJ1-1 | TRBV3-1/TRBV3-2 | - | CASSHRTSKNTEAFF | TGTGCCAGCAGCCACAGGACATCTAAGAACACTGAAGCTTTCTTT